Following are 29 T cell receptor beta chains from one sample sequenced in a study of regulatory T cells in long-lasting Graves disease. Sample time point: newly diagnosed GD, antithyroid drugs for less than 3 months. The TCR library used RNA extracted from PBMCs. Arm-PCR of CDR3 regions and iRepertoire HTBI primers were the basis on which TCR beta libraries were built. MiXCR, run by TCRdb on the multiplex PCR reads, gives a single entry per CDR3 protein. The data show 400,000 to 450,000 distinct CDR3 sequences, with about 16% seen just once and approximately 15% held by the top ten. A further study also used this sample, focusing on T cells in Graves' hyperthyroidism and ophthalmopathy.

The sample here was peripheral blood mononuclear cells (PBMCs), taken at new diagnosis, from a patient treated with antithyroid drugs. All receptors come from a woman between 25 and 40 years old with Graves disease.

This clonotype was detected many times. The chain has TRBV30 and TRBJ2-7, with D perhaps TRBD1 or TRBD2 (5 bases each). CDR3 length equals 17 residues. The germline V gene encodes CDR1 GTSNPN and CDR2 SVGIG (reference sequence). Trimming took off 1 base at V and 6 bases at J, with 25 bases between the two ends. For the CDR3, the DNA is TGTGCCTGGAGTGCCACAAAATCCGGGACCCCGACGGGCGAGCAGTACTTC. This encodes CAWSATKSGTPTGEQYF.

Many counts were recorded for this clonotype. This chain's CDR3 is CASSQTRGKSSYNEQFF. In nucleotides, the CDR3 is TGTGCCAGTAGCCAGACTAGGGGGAAAAGCTCCTACAATGAGCAGTTCTTC. V is TRBV19 and J is TRBJ2-1; D might be TRBD1 or TRBD2, each matching 6 bases. The CDR3 length is 17 residues. V gave up 6 bases and J gave up 0 bases, with 18 bases separating them. The germline V gene encodes CDR1 LNHDA and CDR2 SQIVND (reference sequence).

This clonotype was counted only a few times. The V and J genes are TRBV10-3 and TRBJ2-1; 7 nucleotides agree with TRBD2. Trimming at V came to 2 bases and at J to 8 bases, leaving 0 bases not matched to a gene. CDR3 length equals 12 residues. CDR1 and CDR2 from the germline V gene are ENHRY and SYGVKD. The CDR3 bases are TGTGCCATCAGTGAGCGGGAGGATGAGCAGTTCTTC. Amino acid sequence: CAISEREDEQFF.

This clonotype occurred many times. The chain carries TRBV5-1 and TRBJ2-7; a weak D match, TRBD1 (5 bases). The CDR3 extends over 15 amino acids. The germline V and J ends were trimmed by 1 base and 4 bases, with 15 bases remaining between them. Germline V gene lookup returns CDR1 SGHRS and CDR2 YFSETQ. The CDR3: CASSLQGALGYEQYF. CDR3 DNA sequence: TGCGCCAGCAGCTTGCAAGGGGCGCTGGGTTACGAGCAGTACTTC. Full variable domain (missing parts from reference TRBV5-1 and TRBJ2-7): KAGVTQTPRYLIKTRGQQVTLSCSPISGHRSVSWYQQTPGQGLQFLFEYFSETQRNKGNFPGRFSGRQFSNSRSEMNVSTLELGDSALYLCASSLQGALGYEQYFGPGTRLTVT.

This clonotype was found a few times. V usage is TRBV20-1 and J usage is TRBJ2-7; D possibly corresponds to TRBD1 (5 bases). The CDR3 is 14 amino acids. Germline V gene lookup returns CDR1 DFQATT and CDR2 SNEGSKA (reference sequence). The germline V and J ends were trimmed by 5 bases and 1 base, with 15 bases remaining between them. This CDR3 is CSALDRLESYEQYF. CDR3 nucleotide sequence: TGCAGTGCTTTAGACAGACTCGAATCCTACGAGCAGTACTTC.

This clonotype was observed at least ten times. Here the CDR3 reads CSASLGQGGEQPQHF. Here the CDR3 DNA reads TGCAGTGCTAGCTTAGGACAGGGAGGGGAACAGCCCCAGCATTTT. V usage is TRBV20-1 and J usage is TRBJ1-5, with 8 bases matching TRBD1. The CDR3 is 15 amino acids. From germline, CDR1 is DFQATT and CDR2 SNEGSKA (reference sequence). The V and J ends lost 3 bases and 7 bases, in that order; junction bases with no gene match: 11.

This clonotype has at least ten counts. Here the CDR3 reads CSAYQLRDSYEQYF. The CDR3 DNA is TGCAGTGCCTACCAGCTCCGGGACAGCTACGAGCAGTACTTC. The V and J genes are TRBV20-1 and TRBJ2-7, with 7 bases aligning to TRBD1. CDR3 length: 14 amino acids. The germline V gene has CDR1 DFQATT and CDR2 SNEGSKA (reference sequence). With 6 bases clipped from V and 3 bases from J, the junction kept 11 bases outside the gene matches.

This clonotype has at least ten counts. The V gene is TRBV7-9, the J gene TRBJ2-1; D not resolved. The CDR3 is made up of 14 amino acids. CDR1 is SEHNR and CDR2 is FQNEAQ in the germline V gene (reference sequence). V was pared by 5 bases and J by 5 bases, with 13 bases between. This CDR3 is CASSHSQENNEQFF. The CDR3 coding sequence is TGTGCCAGCAGCCACAGCCAGGAAAACAATGAGCAGTTCTTC.

Only a few counts were recorded for this clonotype. The chain has TRBV19 and TRBJ2-1; D unresolved. Germline V lookup: CDR1 LNHDA, CDR2 SQIVND (reference sequence). Trimming stripped 8 bases from V and 2 bases from J, with 16 bases between. The CDR3 covers 15 residues. The CDR3 bases are TGTGCCAGTTCCAAAGCCTCACCGGCCTACAATGAGCAGTTCTTC. Encoded protein: CASSKASPAYNEQFF.

This clonotype came up many times. The chain recombines TRBV6-2 or TRBV6-3 with TRBJ2-7, with 12 bases lining up with TRBD2. Per the germline V gene, CDR1 is MNHEY and CDR2 is SVGEGT. Unmatched junction bases numbered 9, after V lost 5 bases and J lost 7 bases. The CDR3 consists of 15 residues. The CDR3, as DNA: TGTGCCAGCAGTGAGCCTAGCGGGAGGGGCTTGGAGCAGTACTTC. Encoded protein: CASSEPSGRGLEQYF.

Ten or more counts support this clonotype. The chain joins TRBV6-1 to TRBJ2-7, with TRBD2 identical over 10 bases. The ends lost 6 bases at V and 4 bases at J; junction bases unmatched: 6. Per germline, CDR1 MNHNS and CDR2 SASEGT. This CDR3 is built from 14 residues. This CDR3 is CASRIERGGYEQYF. CDR3 DNA: TGTGCCAGCAGGATTGAGCGGGGGGGATACGAGCAGTACTTC.

This clonotype was found many times. The chain recombines TRBV14 with TRBJ2-2, with 7 bases identical to TRBD2. CDR1 SGHDN and CDR2 FVKESK come from the germline V gene. The V gene end was trimmed by 7 bases and the J gene end by 2 bases; junction bases not matched to a gene: 4. The CDR3 has 14 residues. The CDR3 DNA sequence: TGTGCCAGCAAATCGGGAGGAAACACCGGGGAGCTGTTTTTT. As protein: CASKSGGNTGELFF. Complete variable domain (other parts from reference TRBV14 and TRBJ2-2): EAGVTQFPSHSVIEKGQTVTLRCDPISGHDNLYWYRRVMGKEIKFLLHFVKESKQDESGMPNNRFLAERTGGTYSTLKVQPAELEDSGVYFCASKSGGNTGELFFGEGSRLTVL.

This clonotype was seen repeatedly, ten times or more. This chain uses TRBV5-1 with TRBJ2-3; 9 nucleotides agree with TRBD1. The CDR3 has 15 amino acids. The V gene's germline CDR1 is SGHRS and CDR2 YFSETQ. V gave up 5 bases and J gave up 6 bases; unmatched junction bases: 10. The CDR3 nucleotides read TGCGCCAGCAGAACGGGACAGGGTAATGCTGATACGCAGTATTTT. It encodes CASRTGQGNADTQYF. Complete variable domain (other parts from reference TRBV5-1 and TRBJ2-3): KAGVTQTPRYLIKTRGQQVTLSCSPISGHRSVSWYQQTPGQGLQFLFEYFSETQRNKGNFPGRFSGRQFSNSRSEMNVSTLELGDSALYLCASRTGQGNADTQYFGPGTRLTVL.

In its sample, this clonotype was seen a few times. The chain links TRBV28 to TRBJ1-6; TRBD1 might be the D (5 bases). V was clipped by 11 bases and J by 3 bases, with 11 bases between them. The CDR3 sequence is 13 residues long. The germline CDR1 and CDR2 sequences are MDHEN and SYDVKM. The CDR3 sequence is CAGWGGYNSPLHF. The CDR3 DNA follows: TGTGCCGGGTGGGGGGGCTATAATTCACCCCTCCACTTT.

This clonotype has a count of ten or more. The junction does not match germline at one end; this may be a read error. The chain combines TRBV12-3 or TRBV12-4 with TRBJ2-7; TRBD2 might be the D (5 bases). There are 15 residues in the CDR3. CDR3 in DNA: TGTGCCAGCAGTCTAGCCGTCCCCAGCTCCTACGAGCAGTACTTC. It encodes CASSLAVPSSYEQYF.

This clonotype was seen a few times. The rearrangement links TRBV19 to TRBJ1-2; no firm D call. The CDR3 extends over 14 amino acids. The germline V and J ends were trimmed by 7 bases and 4 bases, with 16 bases remaining between them. Germline lookup yields CDR1 LNHDA and CDR2 SQIVND (reference sequence). CDR3 DNA: TGTGCCAGTACTCTCGGCAACAGAGGCTATGGCTACACCTTC. It yields the protein CASTLGNRGYGYTF.

The rearrangement links TRBV29-1 to TRBJ2-7, with TRBD2 matching over 8 bases. Germline assignment: CDR1 SQVTM and CDR2 ANQGSEA. CDR3 size: 14 residues. The V and J ends lost 5 bases and 3 bases, in that order; junction bases with no gene match: 9. CDR3 residues: CSVPGGAGYYEQYF. CDR3 nucleotides: TGCAGCGTTCCGGGAGGGGCCGGGTACTACGAGCAGTACTTC.

This clonotype turned up a few times. The chain is built from TRBV19 and TRBJ2-7; the D gene is possibly TRBD2 (6 bases). The DNA end favors TRBJ2-4, so the J call may be wrong. In germline, CDR1 is LNHDA, CDR2 SQIVND (reference sequence). The CDR3 spans 12 residues. CDR3 nucleotide sequence: TGTGCCAGTAGTGCCCTCGGGGGCATTCAGTACTTC. It encodes CASSALGGIQYF.

The chain combines TRBV20-1 with TRBJ1-6; 8 nucleotides agree with TRBD1. This CDR3 contains 17 residues. V dropped 0 bases and J dropped 4; count of bases not matched to a gene: 8. Germline V gene sequence: CDR1 DFQATT, CDR2 SNEGSKA (reference sequence). The DNA of the CDR3 is TGCAGTGCTAGAGATCCTCAACAGGGGGGATATAATTCACCCCTCCACTTT. This gives the protein CSARDPQQGGYNSPLHF.

J is TRBJ2-1 and V is TRBV28, with 11 bases that match TRBD1. CDR1 is MDHEN and CDR2 is SYDVKM in the germline V gene. CDR3 length: 15 amino acids. Trimming cost V 5 bases and J 7 bases; bases outside gene matches: 7. The CDR3 coding sequence is TGTGCCAGCAGTCCCCGGGACAGGGGGTTGAATGAGCAGTTCTTC. Amino acid sequence: CASSPRDRGLNEQFF.

This clonotype was detected a few times. This rearrangement joins TRBV5-6 to TRBJ2-7, with TRBD2 matching over 8 bases. CDR1 and CDR2 (germline): SGHDT, YYEEEE. The V gene end was trimmed by 0 bases and the J gene end by 3 bases; junction bases not matched to a gene: 2. The CDR3 consists of 14 residues. The CDR3 reads CASSLGSGNYEQYF. The CDR3 coding sequence is TGTGCCAGCAGCTTGGGTAGCGGGAACTACGAGCAGTACTTC.

In its sample, this clonotype was seen a few times. The rearrangement uses TRBV6-1 and TRBJ1-4, with D maybe TRBD1 (5 bases). The CDR3 covers 16 residues. V lost 8 bases to trimming and J lost 7 bases, with 23 bases between them. Germline lookup yields CDR1 MNHNS and CDR2 SASEGT. This CDR3 is CASRAGVIGRGEKLFF. In DNA form, the CDR3 reads TGTGCCAGCCGAGCCGGGGTAATCGGTAGGGGTGAAAAACTGTTTTTT.

This clonotype was seen many times. J is TRBJ2-7 and V is TRBV28; D is undetermined. Trimming took off 6 bases at V and 4 bases at J, with 10 bases between the two ends. The germline V gene encodes CDR1 MDHEN and CDR2 SYDVKM. CDR3 length: 12 amino acids. As DNA, the CDR3 is TGTGCCAGCAGGGACGAGAGTTACGAGCAGTACTTC. It encodes CASRDESYEQYF.

This clonotype was recorded many times. The CDR3 sequence: CASSFSGGTGELFF. CDR3 in DNA: TGTGCCAGCAGCTTCTCGGGAGGCACCGGGGAGCTGTTTTTT. This chain uses TRBV13 with TRBJ2-2, with 7 bases matching TRBD2. The CDR3 is made up of 14 amino acids. Germline CDR1 is PRHDT and CDR2 is FYEKMQ (reference sequence). With 3 bases clipped from V and 4 bases from J, the junction kept 2 bases outside the gene matches.

Many counts were recorded for this clonotype. V is TRBV6-1 and J is TRBJ1-2; 9 bases line up with TRBD1. V dropped 4 bases and J dropped 7; count of bases not matched to a gene: 4. CDR1 and CDR2 from the germline V gene are MNHNS and SASEGT. CDR3 length: 13 amino acids. The CDR3 is CASSAGTGTGYTF. CDR3 nucleotide sequence: TGTGCCAGCAGTGCCGGGACAGGGACTGGCTACACCTTC.

This clonotype has only a few counts. The V call is TRBV5-1, the J call TRBJ2-2, with D perhaps assigned TRBD1 or TRBD2 (5 bases each). V lost 4 bases and J lost 2, with 12 bases in between. The germline gives CDR1 SGHRS, CDR2 YFSETQ. This CDR3 is 15 amino acids long. The CDR3 loop reads CASSTGPINTGELFF. The CDR3 DNA is TGCGCCAGCAGCACGGGACCCATTAACACCGGGGAGCTGTTTTTT.

This clonotype has just a few counts. The chain carries TRBV3-1 and TRBJ1-2, with D perhaps matching TRBD1 (5 bases). V lost 5 bases and J lost 0, with 13 bases in between. CDR1 is LGHDT and CDR2 is YNNKEL in the germline V gene (reference sequence). This CDR3 is built from 15 residues. This CDR3 reads CASSRGKGTNYGYTF. The DNA for the CDR3 is TGTGCCAGCAGCAGGGGTAAGGGAACTAACTATGGCTACACCTTC. Using reference TRBV3-1 and TRBJ1-2 for the parts outside the CDR3, the full variable domain is DTAVSQTPKYLVTQMGNDKSIKCEQNLGHDTMYWYKQDSKKFLKIMFSYNNKELIINETVPNRFSPKSPDKAHLNLHINSLELGDSAVYFCASSRGKGTNYGYTFGSGTRLTVV.

This clonotype was recorded many times. The chain is built from TRBV7-2 and TRBJ2-7, with a tentative D call TRBD1 (6 bases). The CDR3 contains 13 residues. Deletions cut 6 bases from V and 3 bases from J, with 12 bases between. Per germline, CDR1 SGHTA and CDR2 FQGNSA. CDR3 loop: CASSLDRHYEQYF. In DNA form, the CDR3 reads TGTGCCAGCAGTCTCGACAGGCACTACGAGCAGTACTTC. The full variable domain, in which reference TRBV7-2 and TRBJ2-7 provide the parts outside the CDR3, is GAGVSQSPSNKVTEKGKDVELRCDPISGHTALYWYRQSLGQGLEFLIYFQGNSAPDKSGLPSDRFSAERTGGSVSTLTIQRTQQEDSAVYLCASSLDRHYEQYFGPGTRLTVT.

This clonotype was counted only a few times. A much larger clone lies a single base off, so this may be a read error. The chain has TRBV7-2 and TRBJ2-1; D possibly corresponds to TRBD2 (6 bases). Germline V gene sequence: CDR1 SGHTA, CDR2 FQGNSA. CDR3 length: 13 residues. The CDR3 DNA follows: TGTGCCAGCAGCCCCAGACTAGACAATGAGCAGTCCTTC. Its protein product is CASSPRLDNEQSF.